This T cell receptor beta chain was obtained from a study of CD8 T cells in ankylosing spondylitis. In its sample, this clonotype was seen many times. The antigen remains unidentified. The CDR3 has 13 amino acids. The J segment lost 10 bases and the V segment lost 6 bases, leaving 5 bases of the junction unmatched. CDR1 is SNHLY, CDR2 FYNNEI, per germline. Broader study findings: Earlier authors reported some of these motif variants in reactive arthritis synovial fluid and blood.

A quantitative 5'-RACE method, one with molecular barcodes, was used to make TCR beta libraries. TCRdb itself ran the 5' RACE reads through MiXCR, one entry per CDR3 protein. The table has about 160,000 distinct CDR3 sequences, approximately 20% seen once. This rearrangement joins TRBV2 to TRBJ1-6; 8 positions match TRBD1. The receptor was derived from a male donor with ankylosing spondylitis or in good health (not recorded which). The sequenced sample consisted of blood, either unsorted or a sorted T cell fraction (not recorded which). The CDR3 here is CASRDRVYSPLHF. The DNA for the CDR3 is TGTGCCAGCAGGGACAGGGTATACTCACCCCTCCACTTT.